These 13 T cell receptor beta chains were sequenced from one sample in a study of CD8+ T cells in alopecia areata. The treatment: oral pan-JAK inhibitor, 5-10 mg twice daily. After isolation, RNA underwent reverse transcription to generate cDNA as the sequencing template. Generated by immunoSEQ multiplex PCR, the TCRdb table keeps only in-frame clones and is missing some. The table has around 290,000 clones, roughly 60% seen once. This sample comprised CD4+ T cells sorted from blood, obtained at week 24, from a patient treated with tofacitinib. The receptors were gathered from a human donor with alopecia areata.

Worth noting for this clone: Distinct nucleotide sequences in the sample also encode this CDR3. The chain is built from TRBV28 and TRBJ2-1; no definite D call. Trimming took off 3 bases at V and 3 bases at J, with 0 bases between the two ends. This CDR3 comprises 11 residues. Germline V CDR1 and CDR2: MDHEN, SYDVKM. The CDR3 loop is CASSFYNEQFF. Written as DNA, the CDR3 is TGTGCCAGCAGTTTCTACAATGAGCAGTTCTTC.

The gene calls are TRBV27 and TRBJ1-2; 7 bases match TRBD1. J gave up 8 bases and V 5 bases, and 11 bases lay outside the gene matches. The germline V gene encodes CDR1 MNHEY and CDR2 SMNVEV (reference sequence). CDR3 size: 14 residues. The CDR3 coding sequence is TGTGCCAGCAGTCTAAACAGGGGTATCGGAGGCTACACCTTC. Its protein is CASSLNRGIGGYTF.

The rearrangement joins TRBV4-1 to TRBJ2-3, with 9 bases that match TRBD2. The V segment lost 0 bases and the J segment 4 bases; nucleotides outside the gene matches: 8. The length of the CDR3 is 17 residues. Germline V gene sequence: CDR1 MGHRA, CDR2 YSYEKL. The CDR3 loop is CASSQDLGGGASDTQYF. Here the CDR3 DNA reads TGCGCCAGCAGCCAAGATTTGGGCGGGGGGGCCTCAGATACGCAGTATTTT.

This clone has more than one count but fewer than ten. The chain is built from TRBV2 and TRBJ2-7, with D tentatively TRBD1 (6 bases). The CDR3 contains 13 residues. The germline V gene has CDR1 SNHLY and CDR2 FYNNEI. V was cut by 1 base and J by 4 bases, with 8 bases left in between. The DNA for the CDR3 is TGTGCCAGCAGTGAAGAGGGACAATACGAGCAGTACTTC. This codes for CASSEEGQYEQYF.

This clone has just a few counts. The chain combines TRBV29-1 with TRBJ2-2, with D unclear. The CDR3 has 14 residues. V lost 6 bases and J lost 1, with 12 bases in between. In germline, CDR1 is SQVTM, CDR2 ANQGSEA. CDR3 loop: CSVPVTRNTGELFF. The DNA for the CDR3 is TGCAGCGTCCCGGTCACGAGGAACACCGGGGAGCTGTTTTTT.

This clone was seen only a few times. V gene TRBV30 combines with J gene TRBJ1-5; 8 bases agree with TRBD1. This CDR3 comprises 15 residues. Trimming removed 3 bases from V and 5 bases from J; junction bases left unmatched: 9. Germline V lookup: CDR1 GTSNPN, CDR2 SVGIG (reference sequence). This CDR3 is CAWRRQGSQYQPQHF. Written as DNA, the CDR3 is TGTGCCTGGAGGAGACAGGGGTCCCAATATCAGCCCCAGCATTTT.

The CDR3: CASRVAGGTDTQYF. The CDR3 nucleotides are TGTGCCAGCAGAGTAGCGGGGGGCACAGATACGCAGTATTTT. J is TRBJ2-3 and V is TRBV6-5, with 9 positions matching TRBD2. Trimming at V came to 6 bases and at J to 1 base, leaving 2 bases not matched to a gene. Germline CDR1 reads MNHEY; CDR2 reads SVGAGI. This CDR3 has 14 amino acids.

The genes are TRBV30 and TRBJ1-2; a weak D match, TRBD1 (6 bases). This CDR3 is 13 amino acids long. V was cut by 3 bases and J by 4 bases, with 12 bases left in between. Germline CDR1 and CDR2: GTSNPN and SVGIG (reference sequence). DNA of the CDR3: TGTGCCTGGAGGCCCGGACAGTTCTATGGCTACACCTTC. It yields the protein CAWRPGQFYGYTF.

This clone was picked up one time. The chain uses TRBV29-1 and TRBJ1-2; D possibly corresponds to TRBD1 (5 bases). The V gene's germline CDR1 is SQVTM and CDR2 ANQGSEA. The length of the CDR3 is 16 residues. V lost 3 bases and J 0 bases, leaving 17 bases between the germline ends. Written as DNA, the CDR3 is TGCAGCGTTGATAGGGCAGGGTTTTCTTCTAACTATGGCTACACCTTC. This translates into CSVDRAGFSSNYGYTF.

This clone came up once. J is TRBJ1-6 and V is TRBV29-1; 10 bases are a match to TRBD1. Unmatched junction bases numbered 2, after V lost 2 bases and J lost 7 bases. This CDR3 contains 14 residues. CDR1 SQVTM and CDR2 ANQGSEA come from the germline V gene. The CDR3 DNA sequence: TGCAGCGTTGAACGGACAGGGGGAAATTCACCCCTCCACTTT. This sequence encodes CSVERTGGNSPLHF. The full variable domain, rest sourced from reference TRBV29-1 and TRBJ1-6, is SAVISQKPSRDICQRGTSLTIQCQVDSQVTMMFWYRQQPGQSLTLIATANQGSEATYESGFVIDKFPISRPNLTFSTLTVSNMSPEDSSIYLCSVERTGGNSPLHFGNGTRLTVT.

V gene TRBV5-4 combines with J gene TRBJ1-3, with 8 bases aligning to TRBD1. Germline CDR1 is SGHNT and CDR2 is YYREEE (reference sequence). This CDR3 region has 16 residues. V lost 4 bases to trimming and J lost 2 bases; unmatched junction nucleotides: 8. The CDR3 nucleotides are TGTGCCAGCAGCCAAACAGGACAGGGAACTGGAAACACCATATATTTT. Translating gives CASSQTGQGTGNTIYF.

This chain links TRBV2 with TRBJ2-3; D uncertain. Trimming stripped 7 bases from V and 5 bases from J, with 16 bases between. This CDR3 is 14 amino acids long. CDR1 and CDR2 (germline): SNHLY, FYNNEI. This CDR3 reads CASKQEHGGDTQYF. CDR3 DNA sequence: TGTGCCAGCAAGCAGGAGCACGGTGGAGATACGCAGTATTTT.

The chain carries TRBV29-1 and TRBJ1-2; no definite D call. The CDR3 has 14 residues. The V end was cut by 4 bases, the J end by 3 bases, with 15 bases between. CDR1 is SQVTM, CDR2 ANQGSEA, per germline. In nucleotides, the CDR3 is TGCAGCGTTGCGCGACAAGTCTCAGACTATGGCTACACCTTC. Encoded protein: CSVARQVSDYGYTF.